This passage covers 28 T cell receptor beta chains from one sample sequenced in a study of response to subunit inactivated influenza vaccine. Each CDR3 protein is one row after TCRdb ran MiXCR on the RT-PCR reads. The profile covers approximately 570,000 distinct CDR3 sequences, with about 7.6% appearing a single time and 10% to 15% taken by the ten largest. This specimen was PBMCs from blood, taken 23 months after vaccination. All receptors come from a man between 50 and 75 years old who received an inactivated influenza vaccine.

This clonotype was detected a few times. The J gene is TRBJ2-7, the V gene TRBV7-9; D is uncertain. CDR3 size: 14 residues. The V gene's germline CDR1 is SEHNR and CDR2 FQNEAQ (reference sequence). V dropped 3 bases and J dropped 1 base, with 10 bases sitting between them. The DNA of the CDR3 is TGTGCCAGCAGCTTGGATGAACTTTCCTACGAGCAGTACTTC. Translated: CASSLDELSYEQYF.

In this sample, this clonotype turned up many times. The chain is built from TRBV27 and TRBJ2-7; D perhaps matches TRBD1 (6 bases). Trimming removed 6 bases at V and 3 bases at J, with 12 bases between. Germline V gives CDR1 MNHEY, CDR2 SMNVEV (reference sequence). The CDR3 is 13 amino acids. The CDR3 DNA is TGTGCCAGCAGAACGGGACACGACTACGAGCAGTACTTC. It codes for CASRTGHDYEQYF.

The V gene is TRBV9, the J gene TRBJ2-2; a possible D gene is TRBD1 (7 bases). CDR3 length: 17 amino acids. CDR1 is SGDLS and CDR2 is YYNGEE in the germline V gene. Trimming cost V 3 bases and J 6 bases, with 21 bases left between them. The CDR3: CASSAGGLAIPAGELFF. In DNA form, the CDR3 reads TGTGCCAGCAGCGCAGGGGGGCTAGCCATTCCCGCCGGGGAGCTGTTTTTT.

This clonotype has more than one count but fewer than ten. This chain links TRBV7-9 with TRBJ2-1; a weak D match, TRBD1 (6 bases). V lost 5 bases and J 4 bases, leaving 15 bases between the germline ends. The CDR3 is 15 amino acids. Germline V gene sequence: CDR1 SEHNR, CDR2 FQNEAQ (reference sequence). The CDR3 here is CASSRPGGAYNEQFF. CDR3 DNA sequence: TGTGCCAGCAGCCGTCCTGGGGGCGCGTACAATGAGCAGTTCTTC. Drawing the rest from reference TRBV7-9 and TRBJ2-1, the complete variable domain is DTGVSQNPRHKITKRGQNVTFRCDPISEHNRLYWYRQTLGQGPEFLTYFQNEAQLEKSRLLSDRFSAERPKGSFSTLEIQRTEQGDSAMYLCASSRPGGAYNEQFFGPGTRLTVL.

The chain's CDR3 is CSVRGAAEAFF. In DNA, the CDR3 is TGCAGCGTTAGGGGCGCGGCTGAAGCTTTCTTT. The chain combines TRBV29-1 with TRBJ1-1, with D possibly matching TRBD1 (5 bases). The CDR3 spans 11 residues. Trimming took off 5 bases at V and 6 bases at J, with 10 bases between the two ends. Germline CDR1 is SQVTM and CDR2 is ANQGSEA.

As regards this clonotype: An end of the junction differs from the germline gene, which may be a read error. For the CDR3, the DNA is TGCGCCTGCAGCTTGGGCAGGTTACCAGATACGCAGTATTTT. Encoded protein: CACSLGRLPDTQYF. The genes are TRBV5-1 and TRBJ2-3; unclear D gene. The CDR3 length is 14 residues. Germline V lookup: CDR1 SGHRS, CDR2 YFSETQ.

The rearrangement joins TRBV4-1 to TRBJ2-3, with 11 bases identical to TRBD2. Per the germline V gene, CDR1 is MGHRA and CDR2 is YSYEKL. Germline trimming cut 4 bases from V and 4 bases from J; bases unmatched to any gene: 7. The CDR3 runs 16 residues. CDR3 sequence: CASSPRGLAASDTQYF. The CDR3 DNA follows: TGCGCCAGCAGCCCGAGGGGACTAGCGGCGTCAGATACGCAGTATTTT.

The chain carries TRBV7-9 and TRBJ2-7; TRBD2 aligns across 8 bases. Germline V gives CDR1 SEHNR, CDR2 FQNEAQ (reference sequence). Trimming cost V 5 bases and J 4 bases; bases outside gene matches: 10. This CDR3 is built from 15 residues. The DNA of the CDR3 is TGTGCCAGCAGCCCAAGCGGTCTAGCGGGTTACGAGCAGTACTTC. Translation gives CASSPSGLAGYEQYF. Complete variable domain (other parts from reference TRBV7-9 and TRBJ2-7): DTGVSQNPRHKITKRGQNVTFRCDPISEHNRLYWYRQTLGQGPEFLTYFQNEAQLEKSRLLSDRFSAERPKGSFSTLEIQRTEQGDSAMYLCASSPSGLAGYEQYFGPGTRLTVT.

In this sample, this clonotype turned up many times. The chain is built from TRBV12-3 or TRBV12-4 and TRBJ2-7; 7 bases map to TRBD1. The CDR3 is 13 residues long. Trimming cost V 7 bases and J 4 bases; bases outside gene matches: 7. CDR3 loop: CASNLNRGYEQYF. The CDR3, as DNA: TGTGCCAGCAACCTAAACAGGGGTTACGAGCAGTACTTC.

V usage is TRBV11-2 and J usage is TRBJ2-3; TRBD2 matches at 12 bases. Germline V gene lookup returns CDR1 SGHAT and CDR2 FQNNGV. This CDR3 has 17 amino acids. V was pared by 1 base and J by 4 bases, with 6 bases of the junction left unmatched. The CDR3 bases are TGTGCCAGCAGCTTAGGATGGACTAGCGGGATATCAGATACGCAGTATTTT. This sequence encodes CASSLGWTSGISDTQYF.

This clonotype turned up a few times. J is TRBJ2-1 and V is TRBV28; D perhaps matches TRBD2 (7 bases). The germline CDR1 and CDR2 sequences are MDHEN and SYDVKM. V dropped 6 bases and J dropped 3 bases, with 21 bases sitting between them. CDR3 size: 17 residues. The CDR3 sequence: CASSGAFRGAIYNEQFF. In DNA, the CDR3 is TGTGCCAGCAGCGGAGCGTTTCGGGGGGCTATCTACAATGAGCAGTTCTTC.

The CDR3 DNA follows: TGTGCCAGCAGTTTCACTAGGGGTGCCGGGGAGCTGTTTTTT. It encodes CASSFTRGAGELFF. V and J are TRBV12-3 or TRBV12-4 and TRBJ2-2, with D perhaps being TRBD1 or TRBD2 (5 bases each). The CDR3 has 14 amino acids. V lost 3 bases, J lost 6 bases, and 11 bases lay in between.

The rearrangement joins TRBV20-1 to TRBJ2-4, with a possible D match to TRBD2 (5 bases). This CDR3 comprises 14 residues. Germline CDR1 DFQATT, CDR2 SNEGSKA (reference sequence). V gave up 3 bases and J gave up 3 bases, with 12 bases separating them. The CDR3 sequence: CSASGSRGKNIQYF. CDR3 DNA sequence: TGCAGTGCTAGCGGCTCTCGGGGCAAAAACATTCAGTACTTC.

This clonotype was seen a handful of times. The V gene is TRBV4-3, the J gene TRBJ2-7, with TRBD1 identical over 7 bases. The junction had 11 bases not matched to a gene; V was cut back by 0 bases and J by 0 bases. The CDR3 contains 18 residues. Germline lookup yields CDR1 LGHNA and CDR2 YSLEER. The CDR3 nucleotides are TGCGCCAGCAGCCAAGAAATTCCGGGACAGCGACGCTCCTACGAGCAGTACTTC. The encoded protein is CASSQEIPGQRRSYEQYF.

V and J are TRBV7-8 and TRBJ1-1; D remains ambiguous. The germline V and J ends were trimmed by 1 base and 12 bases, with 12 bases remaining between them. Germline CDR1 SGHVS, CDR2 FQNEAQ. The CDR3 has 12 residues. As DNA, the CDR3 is TGTGCCAGCAGCTTAGGGTCGGGAGGGACTTTCTTT. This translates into CASSLGSGGTFF.

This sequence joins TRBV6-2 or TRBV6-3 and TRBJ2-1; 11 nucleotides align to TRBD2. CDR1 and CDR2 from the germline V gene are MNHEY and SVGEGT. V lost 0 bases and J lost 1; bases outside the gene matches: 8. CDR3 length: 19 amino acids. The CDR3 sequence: CASSYSGSGRASSYNEQFF. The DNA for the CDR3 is TGTGCCAGCAGTTACTCAGGTAGCGGGAGGGCCTCATCCTACAATGAGCAGTTCTTC.

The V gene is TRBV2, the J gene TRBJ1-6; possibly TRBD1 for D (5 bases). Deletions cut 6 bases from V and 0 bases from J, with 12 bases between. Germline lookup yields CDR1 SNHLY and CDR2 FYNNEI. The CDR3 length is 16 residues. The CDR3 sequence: CASRPGKFSYNSPLHF. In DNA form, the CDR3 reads TGTGCCAGCAGACCAGGGAAATTCTCCTATAATTCACCCCTCCACTTT.

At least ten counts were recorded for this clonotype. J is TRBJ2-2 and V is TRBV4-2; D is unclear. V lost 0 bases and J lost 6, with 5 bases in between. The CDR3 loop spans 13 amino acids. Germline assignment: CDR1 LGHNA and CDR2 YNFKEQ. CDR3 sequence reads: CASSQDRSGELFF. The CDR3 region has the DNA TGTGCCAGCAGCCAAGATAGGTCCGGGGAGCTGTTTTTT.

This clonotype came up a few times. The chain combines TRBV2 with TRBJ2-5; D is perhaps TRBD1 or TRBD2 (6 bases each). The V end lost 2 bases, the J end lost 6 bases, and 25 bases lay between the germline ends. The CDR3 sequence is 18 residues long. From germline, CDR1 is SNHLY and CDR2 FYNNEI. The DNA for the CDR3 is TGTGCCAGCAGTGAAATCCGGAGTATTTTTCGGGGGCTGAAGACCCAGTACTTC. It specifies CASSEIRSIFRGLKTQYF.

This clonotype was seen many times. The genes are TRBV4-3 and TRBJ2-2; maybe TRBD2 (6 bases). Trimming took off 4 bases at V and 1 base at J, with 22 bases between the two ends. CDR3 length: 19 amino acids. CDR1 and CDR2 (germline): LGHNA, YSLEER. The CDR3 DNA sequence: TGCGCCAGCAGCCCCGGAGGGTTGGTCCTCAGGAGGAACACCGGGGAGCTGTTTTTT. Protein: CASSPGGLVLRRNTGELFF.

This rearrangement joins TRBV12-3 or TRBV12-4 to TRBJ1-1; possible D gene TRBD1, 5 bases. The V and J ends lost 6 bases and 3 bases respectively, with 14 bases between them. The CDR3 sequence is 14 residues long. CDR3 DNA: TGTGCCAGCAGATTTACAGGCGGGGACACTGAAGCTTTCTTT. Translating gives CASRFTGGDTEAFF.

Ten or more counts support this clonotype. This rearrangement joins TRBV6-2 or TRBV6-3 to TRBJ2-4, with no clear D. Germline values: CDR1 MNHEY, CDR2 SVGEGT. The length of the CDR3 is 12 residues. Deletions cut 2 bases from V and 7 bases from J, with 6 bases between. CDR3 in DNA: TGTGCCAGCAGTTACGGGTTGAACATTCAGTACTTC. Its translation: CASSYGLNIQYF.

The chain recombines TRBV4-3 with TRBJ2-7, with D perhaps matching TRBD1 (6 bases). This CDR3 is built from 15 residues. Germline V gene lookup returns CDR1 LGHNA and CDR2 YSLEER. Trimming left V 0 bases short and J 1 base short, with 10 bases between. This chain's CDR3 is CASSQEDGQSYEQYF. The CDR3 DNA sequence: TGCGCCAGCAGCCAAGAAGACGGACAGTCCTACGAGCAGTACTTC.

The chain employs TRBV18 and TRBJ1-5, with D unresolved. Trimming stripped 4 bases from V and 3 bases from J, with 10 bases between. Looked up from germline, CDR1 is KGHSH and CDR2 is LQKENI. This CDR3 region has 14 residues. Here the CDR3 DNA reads TGTGCCAGCTCACGGGCCGGCTCCAATCAGCCCCAGCATTTT. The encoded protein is CASSRAGSNQPQHF.

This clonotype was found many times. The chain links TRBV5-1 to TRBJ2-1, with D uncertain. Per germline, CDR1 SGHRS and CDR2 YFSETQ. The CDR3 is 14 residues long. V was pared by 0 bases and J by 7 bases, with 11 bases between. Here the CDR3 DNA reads TGCGCCAGCAGCTTGGAGCAGCGTCGGAATGAGCAGTTCTTC. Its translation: CASSLEQRRNEQFF.

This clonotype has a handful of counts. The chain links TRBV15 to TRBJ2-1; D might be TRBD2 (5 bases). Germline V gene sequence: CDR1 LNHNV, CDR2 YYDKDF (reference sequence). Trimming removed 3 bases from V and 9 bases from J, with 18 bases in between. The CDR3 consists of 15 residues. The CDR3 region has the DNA TGTGCCACCAGCAGGGGCGGCAGTTCCAGCGGTGAGCAGTTCTTC. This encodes CATSRGGSSSGEQFF.

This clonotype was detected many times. CDR3 nucleotides: TGTGCCAGCACCGGGGCGTCCGGGGAGCTGTTTTTT. Its protein product is CASTGASGELFF. The chain couples TRBV27 to TRBJ2-2; tentatively, D is TRBD1 or TRBD2 (5 bases each). The germline V gene encodes CDR1 MNHEY and CDR2 SMNVEV (reference sequence). Trimming cost V 7 bases and J 6 bases, with 9 bases left between them. The CDR3 covers 12 residues.

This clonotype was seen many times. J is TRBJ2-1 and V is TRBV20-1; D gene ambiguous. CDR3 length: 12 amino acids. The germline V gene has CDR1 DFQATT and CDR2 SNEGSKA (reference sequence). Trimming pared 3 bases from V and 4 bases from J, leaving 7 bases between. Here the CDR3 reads CSASPVYNEQFF. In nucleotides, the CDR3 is TGCAGTGCTAGTCCAGTGTACAATGAGCAGTTCTTC.